This T cell receptor (beta chain) was identified in a study of blood T cell repertoires in COVID-19. Study at large: Acute-phase and convalescent COVID-19 samples originated in the United States, Italy and Spain. Nucleic acid was either cDNA or gDNA, and it came from T cells, B-cell-depleted T cells, or PBMCs.

Clones were sequenced by immunoSEQ multiplex PCR, and TCRdb holds only the in-frame ones, with some missing. The table records under 450,000 clones, approximately 90% of them present only once. Across 20 to 25 US areas, participants ranged in age from roughly 18 to 95 years. Within 2 weeks of study entry, exposed participants had contacted a PCR-confirmed or clinician-diagnosed COVID-19 case. The V end was cut by 8 bases, the J end by 6 bases, with 11 bases between. Germline values: CDR1 SGHNT, CDR2 YENEEA. The CDR3 totals 12 residues. Sequenced material: PBMCs or T cells enriched from blood (not recorded which). This sequence joins TRBV11-3 and TRBJ1-5, with D possibly TRBD1 on 5 matching bases. This receptor was taken from a middle-aged woman who had been exposed to COVID-19. CDR3 loop: CASGGVRQPQHF. CDR3 nucleotides: TGTGCCAGCGGAGGGGTCCGTCAGCCCCAGCATTTT. Variable domain in full (rest from reference TRBV11-3 and TRBJ1-5): EAGVVQSPRYKIIEKKQPVAFWCNPISGHNTLYWYLQNLGQGPELLIRYENEEAVDDSQLPKDRFSAERLKGVDSTLKIQPAELGDSAVYLCASGGVRQPQHFGDGTRLSIL.